Each of the 3 T cell receptor beta chains below was sequenced from the same sample in a study of somatic mutations in cytotoxic T cells in rheumatoid arthritis. This table comes from immunoSEQ multiplex PCR, and its TCRdb copy is limited to in-frame clones, with some not included. The table includes around 15,000 clones, approximately 80% detected once. Sequenced sample: CD8+ T cells sorted from blood. The receptors stem from an adult with rheumatoid arthritis.

This sequence joins TRBV7-8 and TRBJ1-1, with D unclear. This CDR3 contains 13 residues. V lost 9 bases and J lost 0, with 11 bases in between. The germline CDR1 and CDR2 sequences are SGHVS and FQNEAQ. The CDR3 region has the DNA TGTGCCAGTCAATTTATTGTGAACACTGAAGCTTTCTTT. As protein: CASQFIVNTEAFF.

The chain joins TRBV9 to TRBJ2-1, with 7 bases that match TRBD2. This CDR3 has 17 amino acids. V was pared by 0 bases and J by 8 bases, with 14 bases of the junction left unmatched. The germline V gene has CDR1 SGDLS and CDR2 YYNGEE. In DNA form, the CDR3 reads TGTGCCAGCAGCGTAGGCGGGGGAACAGGCCTTGTCGATGAGCAGTTCTTC. Translating gives CASSVGGGTGLVDEQFF.

As DNA, the CDR3 is TGTGCCAGCAGCGTAGACCAAACGAACACCGGGGAGCTGTTTTTT. Its translation is CASSVDQTNTGELFF. The V gene is TRBV9, the J gene TRBJ2-2; D gene unclear. This CDR3 contains 15 residues. CDR1 and CDR2 from the germline V gene are SGDLS and YYNGEE. V lost 0 bases and J 0 bases, leaving 6 bases between the germline ends.